Sequencing of this T cell receptor beta chain was carried out in a study of blood T cell repertoires in COVID-19. In the study overall: T cells, B-cell-depleted T cells, or PBMCs provided the cDNA or gDNA that served as material.

Per the germline V gene, CDR1 is SGHTS and CDR2 is YDEGEE. The CDR3 contains 14 residues. Trimming took 5 bases from V and 1 from J; bases not matched to a gene: 5. Recruitment covered some 25 US areas and drew participants whose ages spanned roughly 18 to 89 years. Clinical histories supplied by participants themselves formed the basis of cohort assignment. As processed by the authors: Quantification of nucleated cells was approximated via reference gene primer amplification. Assay used: immunoSEQ multiplex PCR; TCRdb lists only in-frame clones, some missing. That table furnishes V, J and clone size, whereas the DNA furnished D and trimming. The sample includes over 200,000 clones, roughly 85% of them seen just once.

The chain links TRBV5-8 to TRBJ2-5; 7 nucleotides align to TRBD1. Sequencing input: PBMCs or T cells enriched from blood (not recorded which). The sequence derives from a man aged 25-45 years who had recovered from COVID-19. In DNA, the CDR3 is TGTGCCAGCAGAAACCAGGGGGTCCAAGAGACCCAGTACTTC. It specifies CASRNQGVQETQYF.